A single sample gave rise to the 20 T cell receptor beta chains below, sequenced in a study of naive and memory T cell subsets. Both TRBC1 and TRBC2 were covered by a beta constant-region primer of two equimolar oligonucleotides. From the UMI-ligation and nested PCR reads, TCRdb called clonotypes with MiXCR, one entry per CDR3 protein. Seen here are some 150,000 distinct CDR3 sequences, approximately 15% observed once, and the top ten hold approximately 0.15%. Sequenced input: naive CD4+ T cells from blood. The receptors here all came from a human donor in good health.

V gene TRBV6-1 combines with J gene TRBJ1-1; the D gene is possibly TRBD1 (5 bases). The CDR3 is made up of 15 amino acids. Trimming stripped 2 bases from V and 4 bases from J, with 14 bases between. Germline loops: CDR1 MNHNS, CDR2 SASEGT. CDR3 region: CASSELFRDVTEAFF. The CDR3 nucleotides are TGTGCCAGCAGTGAATTATTCAGGGATGTCACTGAAGCTTTCTTT.

This chain links TRBV6-5 with TRBJ2-2, with 10 bases fitting TRBD1. The CDR3 is made up of 13 amino acids. With V trimmed by 6 bases and J by 5 bases, 0 bases remained unmatched. Germline V gene lookup returns CDR1 MNHEY and CDR2 SVGAGI. The CDR3 protein is CASRDRGTGELFF. The CDR3 bases are TGTGCCAGCAGGGACAGGGGGACCGGGGAGCTGTTTTTT.

This clonotype has a count of ten or more. The rearrangement uses TRBV19 and TRBJ2-5; D might be TRBD1 (6 bases). Germline V gives CDR1 LNHDA, CDR2 SQIVND (reference sequence). The CDR3 spans 14 residues. Trimming shortened V by 3 bases and J by 3 bases, and 11 bases separated the two germline ends. The CDR3 is CASSIGTREETQYF. Here the CDR3 DNA reads TGTGCCAGTAGTATCGGGACAAGGGAAGAGACCCAGTACTTC.

The table lists this clonotype with a few counts. CDR3 in amino acids: CASSSPRATWVQFF. The CDR3 DNA reads as TGTGCCAGCAGTAGCCCTAGGGCTACCTGGGTGCAGTTCTTC. This sequence joins TRBV12-3 or TRBV12-4 and TRBJ2-1; D not resolved. CDR3 length: 14 amino acids. V was clipped by 5 bases and J by 12 bases, with 20 bases between them.

The rearrangement joins TRBV4-1 to TRBJ2-5; D is possibly TRBD2 (6 bases). Germline values: CDR1 MGHRA, CDR2 YSYEKL. Trimming removed 4 bases at V and 5 bases at J, with 17 bases between. The CDR3 loop spans 15 amino acids. The CDR3 DNA reads TGCGCCAGCAGCCTGTTGGCGGGGACCGGGGAGACCCAGTACTTC. Translated: CASSLLAGTGETQYF.

This clonotype came up a few times. V is TRBV5-1 and J is TRBJ2-5, with 8 bases that match TRBD1. Germline lookup yields CDR1 SGHRS and CDR2 YFSETQ. Germline trimming cut 4 bases from V and 2 bases from J; bases unmatched to any gene: 10. The CDR3 runs to 16 residues. DNA for the CDR3: TGCGCCAGCAGCCCCCGGGGACAGGACTTTCAAGAGACCCAGTACTTC. This sequence encodes CASSPRGQDFQETQYF.

This clonotype turned up a few times. V and J are TRBV6-1 and TRBJ2-3; perhaps TRBD2 as D (5 bases). Germline V CDR1 and CDR2: MNHNS, SASEGT. Trimming took off 5 bases at V and 5 bases at J, with 14 bases between the two ends. The CDR3 contains 14 residues. The CDR3 sequence: CASSLGSAGDTQYF. The CDR3 nucleotides read TGTGCCAGCAGTCTTGGGTCCGCGGGAGATACGCAGTATTTT.

This clonotype was seen only a few times. The J gene is TRBJ2-7, the V gene TRBV25-1, with 7 nucleotides matching TRBD2. V was clipped by 4 bases and J by 5 bases; unmatched bases: 5. The CDR3 spans 13 residues. Germline CDR1 MGHDK, CDR2 SYGVNS. The CDR3 nucleotides are TGTGCCAGCAGTGTCGGGGGGAGGAACGAGCAGTACTTC. It encodes CASSVGGRNEQYF.

This clonotype was recorded many times. J is TRBJ2-7 and V is TRBV20-1; D not certain. The CDR3 runs to 13 residues. Germline V gene sequence: CDR1 DFQATT, CDR2 SNEGSKA (reference sequence). CDR3 sequence (DNA): TGCAGCCCTAACGACGGTAAAGTTTACGAGCAGTACTTC. It specifies CSPNDGKVYEQYF.

The rearrangement joins TRBV28 to TRBJ1-2, with D possibly being TRBD1 (6 bases). Germline loops: CDR1 MDHEN, CDR2 SYDVKM. There are 12 residues in the CDR3. V was trimmed by 4 bases and J by 8 bases, leaving 11 bases between them. The CDR3 bases are TGTGCCAGCAGTTGGGGGGCTGTAGGCTACACCTTC. It specifies CASSWGAVGYTF.

The gene calls are TRBV12-3 or TRBV12-4 and TRBJ2-5, with D perhaps matching TRBD1 (6 bases). CDR3 length equals 14 residues. V shed 3 bases and J shed 5 bases, with 13 bases lying between them. The CDR3 nucleotides are TGTGCCAGCAGTTTCCGGGACATGGAGGAGACCCAGTACTTC. Translation gives CASSFRDMEETQYF.

V gene TRBV12-3 or TRBV12-4 combines with J gene TRBJ2-7; possibly TRBD2 for D (6 bases). The CDR3 extends over 13 amino acids. The ends were cut back, 2 bases at V and 3 bases at J, with 8 bases in the middle. The CDR3 reads CASSLREFYEQYF. CDR3 coding DNA: TGTGCCAGCAGTTTACGGGAGTTCTACGAGCAGTACTTC.

This chain uses TRBV5-5 with TRBJ1-5; D unclear. This CDR3 comprises 16 residues. In germline, CDR1 is SGHKS, CDR2 YYEKEE (reference sequence). Deletions cut 0 bases from V and 0 bases from J, with 10 bases between. CDR3: CASSLGTDYSNQPQHF. The CDR3 bases are TGTGCCAGCAGCTTGGGGACCGATTATAGCAATCAGCCCCAGCATTTT.

The table lists this clonotype with a few counts. The rearrangement uses TRBV19 and TRBJ2-7, with 7 bases identical to TRBD1. This CDR3 has 14 amino acids. V shed 3 bases and J 2 bases; nucleotides not matched to a gene: 4. Germline assignment: CDR1 LNHDA and CDR2 SQIVND (reference sequence). DNA of the CDR3: TGTGCCAGTAGTATGCCGGGACAGACCTACGAGCAGTACTTC. Its protein is CASSMPGQTYEQYF. The complete variable domain, with remaining parts taken from reference TRBV19 and TRBJ2-7, reads DGGITQSPKYLFRKEGQNVTLSCEQNLNHDAMYWYRQDPGQGLRLIYYSQIVNDFQKGDIAEGYSVSREKKESFPLTVTSAQKNPTAFYLCASSMPGQTYEQYFGPGTRLTVT.

This rearrangement joins TRBV12-3 or TRBV12-4 to TRBJ2-1, with TRBD2 matching over 9 bases. CDR3 length: 14 amino acids. The junction had 2 bases not matched to a gene; V was cut back by 3 bases and J by 5 bases. The CDR3 bases are TGTGCCAGCAGTTTGGCTAGCGGGAACAATGAGCAGTTCTTC. It is translated as CASSLASGNNEQFF.

This chain uses TRBV3-1 with TRBJ1-1; D ambiguous. Germline loops: CDR1 LGHDT, CDR2 YNNKEL (reference sequence). Trimming shortened V by 1 base and J by 1 base, and 4 bases separated the two germline ends. This CDR3 is built from 13 residues. Here the CDR3 reads CASSQVANTEAFF. The CDR3 DNA reads TGTGCCAGCAGCCAAGTGGCGAACACTGAAGCTTTCTTT.

This chain joins TRBV5-6 and TRBJ2-5; 7 nucleotides line up with TRBD2. The CDR3 is made up of 14 amino acids. Per germline, CDR1 SGHDT and CDR2 YYEEEE. The V segment lost 3 bases and the J segment 5 bases; nucleotides outside the gene matches: 7. The CDR3 DNA follows: TGTGCCAGCAGCTCGCCCAGGGAGGGCGAGACCCAGTACTTC. Translated, it gives CASSSPREGETQYF.

This clonotype was seen only a few times. The rearrangement joins TRBV20-1 to TRBJ2-7, with D maybe TRBD1 (6 bases). The CDR3 consists of 14 residues. V lost 0 bases and J lost 3, with 12 bases in between. Germline V lookup: CDR1 DFQATT, CDR2 SNEGSKA (reference sequence). The DNA of the CDR3 is TGCAGTGCTAGAGATCAGGGGCCCGGCTACGAGCAGTACTTC. It yields the protein CSARDQGPGYEQYF.

In this sample, this clonotype turned up a few times. The chain combines TRBV11-2 with TRBJ2-2; TRBD2 aligns across 10 bases. Germline CDR1 is SGHAT and CDR2 is FQNNGV. With V trimmed by 4 bases and J by 8 bases, 7 bases remained unmatched. The CDR3 runs to 15 residues. This CDR3 is CASSSSGTSVGELFF. The CDR3 DNA reads TGTGCCAGCAGCTCTTCCGGGACTAGCGTGGGGGAGCTGTTTTTT.

The chain carries TRBV12-3 or TRBV12-4 and TRBJ2-3, with 9 bases that match TRBD2. There are 17 residues in the CDR3. V was pared by 3 bases and J by 4 bases, with 11 bases of the junction left unmatched. The CDR3 is CASSFGDSGGGPDTQYF. CDR3 DNA: TGTGCCAGCAGTTTTGGTGATAGCGGGGGCGGGCCAGATACGCAGTATTTT.